A selection of T cell receptor beta chains follows, all from one sample in a study of early T cells in non-severe SARS-CoV-2 infection. TCRdb re-called the 5' RACE reads through MiXCR, storing one row per CDR3 protein. The data show 25,000 to 30,000 distinct CDR3 sequences, approximately 5.4% seen once. Sequenced input: whole blood. The receptor set was obtained from an adult who was a healthcare worker with PCR-confirmed SARS-CoV-2 infection or an uninfected control (not recorded which). CDR3s leave out the opening cysteine and the closing phenylalanine or tryptophan. Each record gives: V gene, CDR3 protein.

v_gene: TRBV20-1; CDR3aa: SARGPGTGNNEQF
v_gene: TRBV18; CDR3aa: ASSPKTSGPYNEQF
v_gene: TRBV6-1; CDR3aa: ASSEGLEPDTQY
v_gene: TRBV20-1; CDR3aa: SAALGADSGEQY
v_gene: TRBV3-1; CDR3aa: ASSQVMSGEQF
v_gene: TRBV27; CDR3aa: ASSTGLAGVEETQY
v_gene: TRBV7-2; CDR3aa: ASSLVEGYGYT
v_gene: TRBV7-8; CDR3aa: ASSAGAYYGYT
v_gene: TRBV29-1; CDR3aa: SVEDRGFGDTIY
v_gene: TRBV5-1; CDR3aa: ASSYGTDEASPLH
v_gene: TRBV5-1; CDR3aa: ASSRTENTEAF
v_gene: TRBV7-6; CDR3aa: ASRDAGGTTYNEQF
v_gene: TRBV29-1; CDR3aa: SVPVPSGYGYT
v_gene: TRBV6-1; CDR3aa: ASRSRDREVGQPQH
v_gene: TRBV7-9; CDR3aa: ASGAGGRANVEQF
v_gene: TRBV4-3; CDR3aa: ASSQDRSSGASPLH
v_gene: TRBV7-8; CDR3aa: ASSLASTGTPYEQY
v_gene: TRBV20-1; CDR3aa: SANRGLAEETQY
v_gene: TRBV7-9; CDR3aa: ASSLRGTGGAEQY
v_gene: TRBV6-2/TRBV6-3; CDR3aa: ASSLTSGRSYNEQF
v_gene: TRBV29-1; CDR3aa: SVTLLVTDTQY
v_gene: TRBV6-1; CDR3aa: AGTYLDEQF
v_gene: TRBV6-2/TRBV6-3; CDR3aa: ASSYPAGATDTQY